The clone carrying this T cell receptor beta chain was picked up one time. The junction departs from the called germline gene at one end, perhaps through a read error. Per germline, CDR1 SNHLY and CDR2 FYNNEI. This CDR3 spans 13 amino acids. The entry originates in a study of tumor-infiltrating lymphocytes in primary liver carcinoma. With around 490 ng total RNA as template and a constant-region primer, TCR beta cDNA was made. Libraries covering TCR beta were generated through three nested multiplex PCR rounds (using a slightly modified ARM-PCR). Two initial PCR rounds of around 10 cycles each paired TRBV1-TRBV30 forward primers with a C-beta reverse primer. TCRdb itself ran the multiplex PCR reads through MiXCR, one entry per CDR3 protein. The repertoire holds roughly 180,000 distinct CDR3 sequences, with roughly 60% as singletons. Researchers drew blood RNA from unsorted whole blood and extracted germline DNA as well. A four-milliliter peripheral blood sample was collected before surgery.

The sequence was collected from a man aged 40-50 years with primary liver carcinoma and hepatitis B virus infection. Sequenced input: peripheral blood. V usage is TRBV2 and J usage is TRBJ2-1; tentatively, D is TRBD2 (5 bases). CDR3 coding DNA: TGTGCCAGCACTGGAGACTACTACAAAGAGCAGTTCTTC. Amino acid sequence: CASTGDYYKEQFF.